This T cell receptor beta chain was retrieved from a study of T-cell memory formation after mild COVID-19. Study in general: TCR clusters were largely donor specific.

This clonotype was found a few times. There are 14 residues in the CDR3. The V and J ends lost 3 bases and 5 bases respectively, with 10 bases between them. Germline V gives CDR1 MNHEY, CDR2 SMNVEV (reference sequence). TCRdb passed the 5' RACE reads through MiXCR, listing each CDR3 protein once. The table lists around 82,000 distinct CDR3 sequences, roughly 12% of them singletons. Sequencing was carried out using PBMCs or a T cell subset sorted from them (not recorded which). The V gene is TRBV27, the J gene TRBJ2-2; no definite D call. This sequence was found in a man between 18 and 35 years old who had mild COVID-19 (a few samples of this study predate the infection). Cell type and time point are not known. CDR3 DNA: TGTGCCAGCAGTTTTTACACGGATACCGGGGAGCTGTTTTTT. This gives the protein CASSFYTDTGELFF.